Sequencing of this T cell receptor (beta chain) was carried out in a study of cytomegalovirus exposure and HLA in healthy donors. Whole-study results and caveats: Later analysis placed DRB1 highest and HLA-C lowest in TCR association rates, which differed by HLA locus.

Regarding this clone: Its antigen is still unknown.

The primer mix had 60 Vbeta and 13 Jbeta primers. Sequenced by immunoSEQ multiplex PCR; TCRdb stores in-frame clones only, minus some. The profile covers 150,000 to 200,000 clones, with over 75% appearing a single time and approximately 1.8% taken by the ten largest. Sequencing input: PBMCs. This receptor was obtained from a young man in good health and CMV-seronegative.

The DNA of the CDR3 is TGCGCCATCGAACCGGGCCAGGGTTACGAGCAGTACTTC. Protein sequence: CAIEPGQGYEQYF. The V call is TRBV10-1, the J call TRBJ2-7, with D perhaps matching TRBD1 (5 bases). The CDR3 is 13 amino acids. V lost 10 bases and J 4 bases, leaving 17 bases between the germline ends. Germline values: CDR1 WNHNN, CDR2 SYGVQD (reference sequence).